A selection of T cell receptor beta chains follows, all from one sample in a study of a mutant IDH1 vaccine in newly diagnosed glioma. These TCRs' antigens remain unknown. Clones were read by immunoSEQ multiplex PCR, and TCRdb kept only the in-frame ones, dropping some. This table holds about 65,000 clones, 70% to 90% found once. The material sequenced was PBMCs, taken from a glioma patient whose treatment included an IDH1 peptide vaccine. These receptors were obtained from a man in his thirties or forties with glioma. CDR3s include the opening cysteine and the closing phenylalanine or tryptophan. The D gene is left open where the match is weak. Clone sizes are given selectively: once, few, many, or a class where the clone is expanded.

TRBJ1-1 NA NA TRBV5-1 TGCGCCAGCAGCTTAGGGGTCCTGAACACTGAAGCTTTCTTT CASSLGVLNTEAFF
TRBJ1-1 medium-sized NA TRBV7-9 TGTGCCAGCAGCTTAGTGAGGGAGGGAACTGAAGCTTTCTTT CASSLVREGTEAFF
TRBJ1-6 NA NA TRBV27 TGTGCCAGCAGTTTCTCGACCTCCTATAATTCACCCCTCCACTTT CASSFSTSYNSPLHF
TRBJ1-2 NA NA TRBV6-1 TGTGCCAGCATGATCGCAGGGACGAGTAACTATGGCTACACCTTC CASMIAGTSNYGYTF
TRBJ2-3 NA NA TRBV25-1 TGTGCCAGCAGTGAGTCGGTGGCAGCCAGCACAGATACGCAGTATTTT CASSESVAASTDTQYF
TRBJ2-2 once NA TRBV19 TGTGCCAGTAGTGACACATACACCGGGGAGCTGTTTTTT CASSDTYTGELFF
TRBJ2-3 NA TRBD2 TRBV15 TGTGCCACCAGCCTCGGGACTAGAGGAGGCACAGATACGCAGTATTTT CATSLGTRGGTDTQYF
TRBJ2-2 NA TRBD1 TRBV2 TGTGCCAGCAGGCGACAGGGGGCGCACACCGGGGAGCTGTTTTTT CASRRQGAHTGELFF
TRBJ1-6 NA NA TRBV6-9 TGTGCCACCGTGGGCGGGGCTCCTAATTCACCCCTCCACTTT CATVGGAPNSPLHF
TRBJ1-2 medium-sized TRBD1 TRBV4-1 TGCGCCAGCAGCCAAGAAGGATCAGGGGGTATTGACTATGGCTACACCTTC CASSQEGSGGIDYGYTF
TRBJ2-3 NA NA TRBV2 TGTGCCAGCAGTGAAGCGAGAAGGGGAGATACGCAGTATTTT CASSEARRGDTQYF
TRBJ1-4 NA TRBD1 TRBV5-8 TGTGCCAGCAGCTTTTACCGGGACAGGGTTGAAAAACTGTTTTTT CASSFYRDRVEKLFF
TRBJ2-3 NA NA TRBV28 TGTGCCAGCAGAGGGGTGTCTGGGGGGCGTGCAGATACGCAGTATTTT CASRGVSGGRADTQYF
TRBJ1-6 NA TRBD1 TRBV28 TGTGCCAGCAGTTGGACAGGGTCCTATAATTCACCCCTCCACTTT CASSWTGSYNSPLHF
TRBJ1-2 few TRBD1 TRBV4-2 TGTGCCAGCAGCCCGGGTGGACTACAGGGGACCAGGGACTATGGCTACACCTTC CASSPGGLQGTRDYGYTF
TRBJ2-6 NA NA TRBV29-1 TGCAGCGTGATAACGTGGGGAAGTAACTCTGGGGCCAACGTCCTGACTTTC CSVITWGSNSGANVLTF
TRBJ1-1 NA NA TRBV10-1 TGCGCCAGCAGTGATCGGCGTAACACTGAAGCTTTCTTT CASSDRRNTEAFF
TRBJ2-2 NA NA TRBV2 TGTGCCAGCAGTGAAGACGGATATAACACCGGGGAGCTGTTTTTT CASSEDGYNTGELFF
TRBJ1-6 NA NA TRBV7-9 TGTGCCACCACCCGTCGTGCAGCTTCTAATTCACCCCTCCACTTT CATTRRAASNSPLHF